This TCR beta chain was recovered during a study of blood T cell repertoires in COVID-19. Study-level information: The cDNA or gDNA used as material had been derived from T cells, B-cell-depleted T cells, or PBMCs.

In the original workflow: Amplification with reference gene primers provided the estimates of nucleated cell counts. Data came from immunoSEQ multiplex PCR; TCRdb stores just in-frame clones and leaves some out. V and J calls and clone size are copied from that table; D and trimming were computed from the DNA. The table has approximately 200,000 clones, approximately 92% seen once; the top ten hold 2% to 2.5%. Ages ranged from about 18 to 89 years, with residence in approximately 25 US areas. Grouping used clinical history reported by participants in a survey and questionnaire. The CDR3 consists of 14 residues. Germline V CDR1 and CDR2: SGHTA, FQGNSA. V was clipped by 4 bases and J by 9 bases, with 18 bases between them.

The sequence was obtained from a woman in her 40s with acute COVID-19. The material sequenced was PBMCs or T cells enriched from blood (not recorded which). The chain recombines TRBV7-2 with TRBJ1-1; D remains ambiguous. CDR3 protein: CASSSQIGGRKAFF. CDR3 DNA sequence: TGTGCCAGCAGCTCCCAAATAGGAGGGAGGAAAGCTTTCTTT. Supplemented by reference TRBV7-2 and TRBJ1-1, the full variable domain reads GAGVSQSPSNKVTEKGKDVELRCDPISGHTALYWYRQSLGQGLEFLIYFQGNSAPDKSGLPSDRFSAERTGGSVSTLTIQRTQQEDSAVYLCASSSQIGGRKAFFGQGTRLTVV.